Shown below are 26 T cell receptor beta chains from a single sample sequenced in a study of blood T cell repertoires in COVID-19. TCRdb's table, derived via immunoSEQ multiplex PCR, lists solely in-frame clones and lacks some. In the table there are 40,000 to 55,000 clones, less than 85% of which are singletons. Sequencing used peripheral blood. These receptors came from a man in his fifties with active COVID-19.

The chain carries TRBV7-9 and TRBJ1-5, with D hard to call. Germline CDR1 SEHNR, CDR2 FQNEAQ (reference sequence). V lost 0 bases to trimming and J lost 6 bases, with 9 bases between them. The length of the CDR3 is 14 residues. CDR3 in DNA: TGTGCCAGCAGCTTAGCCTGGGAGAGTCAGCCCCAGCATTTT. The encoded protein is CASSLAWESQPQHF.

J is TRBJ2-7 and V is TRBV27; TRBD1 might be the D (5 bases). V was pared by 2 bases and J by 3 bases, with 5 bases between. CDR3 length: 12 residues. Per the germline V gene, CDR1 is MNHEY and CDR2 is SMNVEV (reference sequence). The CDR3 is CASSLRGYEQYF. In DNA form, the CDR3 reads TGTGCCAGCAGTTTAAGGGGCTACGAGCAGTACTTC.

The genes are TRBV5-1 and TRBJ1-6, with D unresolved. CDR1 and CDR2 (germline): SGHRS, YFSETQ. Deletions cut 3 bases from V and 0 bases from J, with 10 bases between. This CDR3 contains 16 residues. In nucleotides, the CDR3 is TGCGCCAGCAGCTCGCACCTGAGCTCCTATAATTCACCCCTCCACTTT. This encodes CASSSHLSSYNSPLHF.

This chain joins TRBV6-4 and TRBJ2-1, with TRBD2 matching over 9 bases. Looked up from germline, CDR1 is MRHNA and CDR2 is SNTAGT. The CDR3 spans 16 residues. V lost 6 bases, J lost 4 bases, and 10 bases stayed unmatched. As DNA, the CDR3 is TGTGCCAGCAGCCCTTTCCCCCTAGCGGGGTACAATGAGCAGTTCTTC. Its protein product is CASSPFPLAGYNEQFF.

The chain recombines TRBV11-2 with TRBJ1-1; D call uncertain. This CDR3 is 15 amino acids long. Trimming stripped 1 base from V and 1 base from J, with 10 bases between. Per germline, CDR1 SGHAT and CDR2 FQNNGV. The CDR3 protein is CASSLGASQNTEAFF. The CDR3 coding sequence is TGTGCCAGCAGCTTAGGGGCCAGCCAGAACACTGAAGCTTTCTTT. The full variable domain, rest sourced from reference TRBV11-2 and TRBJ1-1, is EAGVAQSPRYKIIEKRQSVAFWCNPISGHATLYWYQQILGQGPKLLIQFQNNGVVDDSQLPKDRFSAERLKGVDSTLKIQPAKLEDSAVYLCASSLGASQNTEAFFGQGTRLTVV.

V gene TRBV10-2 combines with J gene TRBJ2-7; possibly TRBD2 for D (5 bases). V lost 6 bases to trimming and J lost 10 bases, with 16 bases between them. CDR1 and CDR2 (germline): WSHSY, SAAADI. The CDR3 sequence is 12 residues long. CDR3 amino acids: CASSSGRAEQYF. Written as DNA, the CDR3 is TGCGCCAGCAGCTCGGGTAGAGCGGAACAGTACTTC.

The chain has TRBV5-1 and TRBJ2-1, with 8 bases matching TRBD1. CDR1 is SGHRS, CDR2 YFSETQ, per germline. Losses at the gene ends were 4 bases for V and 6 bases for J; bases not matched to a gene: 3. This CDR3 is 13 amino acids long. The CDR3 here is CASSVDRGNEQFF. For the CDR3, the DNA is TGCGCCAGCAGCGTTGACAGGGGCAATGAGCAGTTCTTC.

This clone was seen a few times. The rearrangement uses TRBV19 and TRBJ1-1; D ambiguous. There are 13 residues in the CDR3. In germline, CDR1 is LNHDA, CDR2 SQIVND (reference sequence). V shed 4 bases and J shed 0 bases, with 6 bases lying between them. The CDR3 loop reads CASSTAVNTEAFF. CDR3 DNA: TGTGCCAGTAGTACGGCGGTGAACACTGAAGCTTTCTTT.

The chain carries TRBV11-2 and TRBJ2-1; D call uncertain. The CDR3 is 15 amino acids. Trimming pared 8 bases from V and 2 bases from J, leaving 16 bases between. Per the germline V gene, CDR1 is SGHAT and CDR2 is FQNNGV. CDR3 sequence: CASEIQPGPYNEQFF. The CDR3 DNA reads as TGTGCCAGCGAAATTCAACCCGGTCCCTACAATGAGCAGTTCTTC.

The chain is built from TRBV5-1 and TRBJ2-7, with D tentatively TRBD1 (5 bases). This CDR3 region has 13 residues. V lost 0 bases to trimming and J lost 5 bases, with 9 bases between them. Germline CDR1 is SGHRS and CDR2 is YFSETQ. CDR3 DNA: TGCGCCAGCAGCTTGGGCAGGGCCAACGAGCAGTACTTC. Translated: CASSLGRANEQYF.

The sample holds a few counts of this clone. The V gene is TRBV19, the J gene TRBJ1-3; TRBD1 might be the D (5 bases). This CDR3 is 14 amino acids long. Trimming took 9 bases from V and 0 from J, leaving 12 bases between them. Germline V CDR1 and CDR2: LNHDA, SQIVND (reference sequence). As DNA, the CDR3 is TGTGCCAGCCATCAGGGCCGCTCTGGAAACACCATATATTTT. As protein: CASHQGRSGNTIYF.

This chain links TRBV5-4 with TRBJ2-5; the match to TRBD1 covers 8 bases. Per the germline V gene, CDR1 is SGHNT and CDR2 is YYREEE (reference sequence). The CDR3 totals 14 residues. Unmatched junction bases numbered 5, after V lost 4 bases and J lost 3 bases. In DNA form, the CDR3 reads TGTGCCAGCAGCCTGCAGGGGGCTGAAGAGACCCAGTACTTC. Amino acids: CASSLQGAEETQYF.

The chain recombines TRBV4-3 with TRBJ2-5; D not certain. CDR3 length: 14 residues. CDR1 is LGHNA, CDR2 YSLEER, per germline. Trimming cost V 1 base and J 3 bases, with 9 bases left between them. The CDR3 protein is CASSQGLDEETQYF. In DNA form, the CDR3 reads TGCGCCAGCAGCCAAGGACTCGATGAAGAGACCCAGTACTTC.

The chain uses TRBV10-3 and TRBJ2-2; D is undetermined. The ends were cut back, 0 bases at V and 3 bases at J, with 5 bases in the middle. In germline, CDR1 is ENHRY, CDR2 SYGVKD. There are 14 residues in the CDR3. This CDR3 reads CAISESEYTGELFF. As DNA, the CDR3 is TGTGCCATCAGTGAGTCAGAGTACACCGGGGAGCTGTTTTTT.

The rearrangement links TRBV6-4 to TRBJ1-2; 12 bases match TRBD1. This CDR3 region has 17 residues. The J segment lost 7 bases and the V segment lost 5 bases, leaving 14 bases of the junction unmatched. Germline CDR1 and CDR2: MRHNA and SNTAGT. DNA of the CDR3: TGTGCCAGCAGTCGGTCTGGGGGGACAGGGGGCGCAGGTGGCTACACCTTC. It encodes CASSRSGGTGGAGGYTF.

The V gene is TRBV11-2, the J gene TRBJ2-5; D unresolved. Trimming cost V 5 bases and J 1 base, with 11 bases left between them. The CDR3 extends over 14 amino acids. The germline gives CDR1 SGHAT, CDR2 FQNNGV. As DNA, the CDR3 is TGTGCCAGCAGCCTCAACATTTTCCAAGAGACCCAGTACTTC. This translates into CASSLNIFQETQYF.

The V gene is TRBV28, the J gene TRBJ1-3; unclear D gene. CDR1 is MDHEN, CDR2 SYDVKM, per germline. The V end lost 3 bases, the J end lost 4 bases, and 10 bases lay between the germline ends. The CDR3 totals 14 residues. CDR3: CASSFYGRGNTIYF. In DNA, the CDR3 is TGTGCCAGCAGTTTCTATGGGAGAGGAAACACCATATATTTT.

This clone is a singleton in its sample. The rearrangement uses TRBV6-2 or TRBV6-3 and TRBJ2-7; D remains unclear. The CDR3 extends over 13 amino acids. CDR1 MNHEY and CDR2 SVGEGT come from the germline V gene. Deletions cut 4 bases from V and 2 bases from J, with 9 bases between. The chain's CDR3 is CASSWNRAYEQYF. The CDR3 DNA sequence: TGTGCCAGCAGTTGGAACAGAGCCTACGAGCAGTACTTC.

V gene TRBV7-8 combines with J gene TRBJ2-1; 9 positions agree with TRBD1. After removal of 4 bases from V and 5 bases from J, the junction contained 15 bases not matched to a gene. Germline values: CDR1 SGHVS, CDR2 FQNEAQ. This CDR3 is built from 18 residues. In nucleotides, the CDR3 is TGTGCCAGCAGCTCGAGACGACGGACAGGGGCAACACACAATGAGCAGTTCTTC. It encodes CASSSRRRTGATHNEQFF.

This clone was seen only once. The CDR3 DNA sequence: TGTGCCAGCAGCTTGGGACAGGGCGACCAAGAGACCCAGTACTTC. Residues: CASSLGQGDQETQYF. The gene calls are TRBV7-6 and TRBJ2-5; 9 nucleotides agree with TRBD1. The CDR3 is 15 amino acids. The germline CDR1 and CDR2 sequences are SGHVS and FNYEAQ. Trimming cost V 3 bases and J 0 bases; bases outside gene matches: 2.

This chain uses TRBV9 with TRBJ1-6; 11 bases agree with TRBD1. Germline CDR1 SGDLS, CDR2 YYNGEE. The CDR3 loop spans 16 amino acids. J was trimmed by 6 bases and V by 0 bases; bases with no gene match: 2. The CDR3 region is CASSVGGQGVNSPLHF. The CDR3 region has the DNA TGTGCCAGCAGCGTAGGGGGACAGGGGGTTAATTCACCCCTCCACTTT.

The V call is TRBV3-1 (or the pseudogene TRBV3-2), the J call TRBJ1-2; 7 bases are shared with TRBD1. V shed 2 bases and J 8 bases; nucleotides not matched to a gene: 5. The CDR3 is 13 residues long. Germline-derived CDR1 and CDR2 are LGHDT and YNNKEL (reference sequence). CDR3 amino acids: CASSQLTGKGYTF. In DNA, the CDR3 is TGTGCCAGCAGCCAACTGACAGGGAAAGGCTACACCTTC.

V is TRBV29-1 and J is TRBJ1-4; 7 positions match TRBD1. The CDR3 is 13 residues long. V lost 3 bases to trimming and J lost 6 bases; unmatched junction nucleotides: 4. Germline V gene sequence: CDR1 SQVTM, CDR2 ANQGSEA. CDR3 residues: CSVEGTEYEKLFF. The CDR3 DNA reads as TGCAGCGTTGAGGGGACAGAATATGAAAAACTGTTTTTT.

The chain carries TRBV7-2 and TRBJ2-3; D gene uncertain. Germline-derived CDR1 and CDR2 are SGHTA and FQGNSA. V lost 8 bases, J lost 2 bases, and 8 bases lay in between. The CDR3 spans 12 residues. The CDR3 is CASGDFTDTQYF. CDR3 DNA sequence: TGTGCCAGCGGTGACTTCACAGATACGCAGTATTTT.

The rearrangement links TRBV27 to TRBJ2-7; 8 nucleotides align to TRBD2. V was pared by 2 bases and J by 4 bases, with 4 bases of the junction left unmatched. Germline V gives CDR1 MNHEY, CDR2 SMNVEV (reference sequence). The CDR3 is made up of 14 amino acids. The CDR3 sequence is CASSLTASGYEQYF. The CDR3 DNA sequence: TGTGCCAGCAGTTTAACGGCTAGCGGGTACGAGCAGTACTTC.

This chain connects TRBV7-8 to TRBJ1-6; D may be TRBD1 (5 bases). CDR3 size: 15 residues. Trimming left V 5 bases short and J 6 bases short, with 14 bases between. Germline V gene lookup returns CDR1 SGHVS and CDR2 FQNEAQ. The CDR3 DNA reads TGTGCCAGCAGCGGCGGACACAACTTTAATTCACCCCTCCACTTT. It specifies CASSGGHNFNSPLHF.